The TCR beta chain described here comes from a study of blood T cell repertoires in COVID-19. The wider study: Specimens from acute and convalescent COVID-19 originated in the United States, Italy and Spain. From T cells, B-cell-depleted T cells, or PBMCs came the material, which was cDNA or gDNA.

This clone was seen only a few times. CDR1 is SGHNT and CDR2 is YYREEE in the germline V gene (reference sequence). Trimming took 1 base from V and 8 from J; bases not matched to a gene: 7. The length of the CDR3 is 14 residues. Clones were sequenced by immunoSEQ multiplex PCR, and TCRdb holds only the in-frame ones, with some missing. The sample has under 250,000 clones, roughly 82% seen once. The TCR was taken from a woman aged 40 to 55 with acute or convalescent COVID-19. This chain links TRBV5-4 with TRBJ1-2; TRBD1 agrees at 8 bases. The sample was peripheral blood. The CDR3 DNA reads TGTGCCAGCAGCTTGACTAGGACAGGGTACGGCTACACCTTC. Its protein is CASSLTRTGYGYTF.